This T cell receptor beta chain was identified in a study of chemoradiotherapy in HPV16-positive cancers (dated by TCRdb to the early 2020s). Turning to the overall study: Candidate HPV-specific T-cell clones and common TCR motifs were defined through functional T-cell assays on cells from a couple of HPV16-positive patients. The study asked whether T-cell immunity to the HPV oncoproteins E6 and E7 changes during chemoradiotherapy and whether this immunity affects survival. Next, the candidate HPV-specific TCRs and motifs were followed in TCR repertoires from more than 70 patients with HPV-related cancers.

Library preparation used the immunoSEQ multiplex PCR assay. Entries here come from immuneACCESS through TCRdb and include only in-frame sequences with V and J called. Some clones fail to appear in such tables; in the studies checked, an unresolved V gene covers under half of the shortfall, and the cause of the remainder is unknown. This sample has roughly 34,000 clones in its table, and 70% to 90% of those were observed once. The ten largest clones add up to 2% to 2.5% of the sample. On this clone itself: This receptor's antigen is unknown. Base qualities are not provided; no much larger clone lies one nucleotide away.

CDR1 and CDR2, per the germline V gene, are SGHTS and YDEGEE. The V and J ends are trimmed by 4 bases and 9 bases, leaving 20 bases between them. The CDR3 goes from the cysteine to the phenylalanine over 14 residues. CDR3 DNA only is kept here, 42 bases in frame from base 1. Broader findings and caveats from the paper: Expansion of candidate HPV-specific clones and E7-related TCR motifs was observed in the tumor microenvironment during treatment, whereas no such expansion was observed for non-HPV-specific T cells. In HPV16-positive patients, expansion of HPV-responsive T cells during chemoradiotherapy was associated with improved recurrence-free survival. Only two HPV16-positive patients were used to derive the functional definition of HPV-specific T cells, and the survival association was reported for HPV16-positive patients.

Repertoires were sampled multiple times during chemoradiotherapy, which allowed clonal expansion in the tumor microenvironment to be followed. This receptor was taken from a human donor with HPV-associated anogenital cancer. The sequencing here drew on blood, taken from a patient who underwent chemoradiotherapy. The chain employs TRBV5-8 and TRBJ2-7; perhaps TRBD1 is the D gene, with 6 bases matching. The DNA sequence is given as TGTGCCAGCAGCCCGAGACAGGCGACCGGCGGGCAGTACTTC. This yields the protein CASSPRQATGGQYF.